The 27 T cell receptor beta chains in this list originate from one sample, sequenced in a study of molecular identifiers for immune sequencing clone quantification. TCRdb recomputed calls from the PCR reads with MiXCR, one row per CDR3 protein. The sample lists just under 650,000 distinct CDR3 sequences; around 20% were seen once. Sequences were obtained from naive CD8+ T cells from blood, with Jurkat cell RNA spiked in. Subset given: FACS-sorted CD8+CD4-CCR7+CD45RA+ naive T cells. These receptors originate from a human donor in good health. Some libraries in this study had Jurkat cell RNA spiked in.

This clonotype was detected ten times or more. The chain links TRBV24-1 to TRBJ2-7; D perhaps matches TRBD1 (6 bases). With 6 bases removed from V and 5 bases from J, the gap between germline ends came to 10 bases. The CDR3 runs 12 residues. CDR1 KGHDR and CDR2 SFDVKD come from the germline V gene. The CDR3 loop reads CATSTGYDEQYF. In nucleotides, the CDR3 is TGTGCCACCAGTACAGGGTACGACGAGCAGTACTTC.

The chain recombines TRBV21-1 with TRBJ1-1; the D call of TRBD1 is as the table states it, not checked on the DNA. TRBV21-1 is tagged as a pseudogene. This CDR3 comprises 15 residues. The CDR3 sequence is CASSSRGVARTEAFF. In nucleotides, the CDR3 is TGTGCCAGCAGCAGTCGGGGGGTCGCCCGGACTGAAGCTTTCTTT.

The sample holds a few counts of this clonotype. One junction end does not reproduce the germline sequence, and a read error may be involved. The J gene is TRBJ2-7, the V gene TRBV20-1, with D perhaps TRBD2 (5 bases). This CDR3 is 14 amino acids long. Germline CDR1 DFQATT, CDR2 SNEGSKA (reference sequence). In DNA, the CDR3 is TGCAGTACTAGTAGGTACGGGTTTCAGGACGAGCAGTACTTC. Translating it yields CSTSRYGFQDEQYF.

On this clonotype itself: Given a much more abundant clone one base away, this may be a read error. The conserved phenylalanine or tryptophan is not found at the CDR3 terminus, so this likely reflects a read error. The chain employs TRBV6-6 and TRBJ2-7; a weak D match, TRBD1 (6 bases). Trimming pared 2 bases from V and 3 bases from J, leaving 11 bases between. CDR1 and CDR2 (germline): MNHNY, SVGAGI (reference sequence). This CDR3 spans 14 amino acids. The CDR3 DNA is TGTGCCAGCAGTTACACGGACAGTTTCTACGAGCAGTACCTC. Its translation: CASSYTDSFYEQYL.

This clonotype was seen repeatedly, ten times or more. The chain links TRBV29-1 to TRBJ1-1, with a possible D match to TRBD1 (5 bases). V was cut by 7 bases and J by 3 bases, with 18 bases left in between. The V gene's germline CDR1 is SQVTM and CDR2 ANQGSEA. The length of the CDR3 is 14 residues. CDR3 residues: CSAAGGSGDTEAFF. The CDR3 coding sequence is TGCAGCGCTGCGGGGGGTTCGGGCGACACTGAAGCTTTCTTT.

The CDR3 loop reads CASSLRGKGPEAFF. The CDR3 DNA reads TGTGCCAGCAGTTTGCGGGGGAAGGGGCCTGAAGCTTTCTTT. The chain is built from TRBV28 and TRBJ1-1; possible D gene TRBD1, 5 bases. The ends were cut back, 3 bases at V and 6 bases at J, with 14 bases in the middle. Germline CDR1 MDHEN, CDR2 SYDVKM. The length of the CDR3 is 14 residues.

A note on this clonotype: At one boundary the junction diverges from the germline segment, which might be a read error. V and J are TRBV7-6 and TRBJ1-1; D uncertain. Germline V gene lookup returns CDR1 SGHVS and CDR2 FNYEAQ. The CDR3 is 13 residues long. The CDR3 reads CASSLVPPGMALF. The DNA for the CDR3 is TGTGCCAGCAGCTTAGTACCCCCAGGTATGGCTCTCTTT.

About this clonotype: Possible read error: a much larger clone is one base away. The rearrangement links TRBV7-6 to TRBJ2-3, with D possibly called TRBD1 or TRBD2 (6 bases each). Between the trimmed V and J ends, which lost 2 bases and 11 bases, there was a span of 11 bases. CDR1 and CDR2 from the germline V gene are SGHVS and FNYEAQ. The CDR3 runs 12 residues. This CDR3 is CASSLKGGMQYF. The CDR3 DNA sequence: TGTGCCAGCAGCTTAAAGGGGGGTATGCAGTATTTT.

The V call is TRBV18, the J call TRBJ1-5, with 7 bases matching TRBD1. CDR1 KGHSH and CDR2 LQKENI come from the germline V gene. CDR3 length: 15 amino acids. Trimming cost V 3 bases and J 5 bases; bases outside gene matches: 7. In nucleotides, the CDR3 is TGTGCCAGCTCACCGCAGGGGGGCTTATATCAGCCCCAGCATTTT. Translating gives CASSPQGGLYQPQHF.

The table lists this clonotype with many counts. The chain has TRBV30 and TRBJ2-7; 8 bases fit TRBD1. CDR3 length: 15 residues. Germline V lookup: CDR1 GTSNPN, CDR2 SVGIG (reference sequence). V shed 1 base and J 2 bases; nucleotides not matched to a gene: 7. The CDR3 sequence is CAWSGGQAMTYEQYF. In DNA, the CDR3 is TGTGCCTGGAGTGGGGGACAGGCAATGACCTACGAGCAGTACTTC.

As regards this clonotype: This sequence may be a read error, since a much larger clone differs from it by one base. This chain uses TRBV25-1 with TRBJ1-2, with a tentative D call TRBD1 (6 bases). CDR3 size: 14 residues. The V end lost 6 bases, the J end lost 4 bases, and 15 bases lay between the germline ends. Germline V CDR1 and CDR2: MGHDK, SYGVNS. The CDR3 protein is CASRVPDSAYGYTF. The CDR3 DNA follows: TGTGCCAGCAGGGTCCCGGACAGTGCCTATGGCTACACCTTC.

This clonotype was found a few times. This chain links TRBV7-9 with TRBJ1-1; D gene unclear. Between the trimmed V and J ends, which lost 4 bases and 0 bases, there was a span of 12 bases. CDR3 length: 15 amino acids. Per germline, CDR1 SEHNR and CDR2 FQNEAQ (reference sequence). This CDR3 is CASSSTGQMNTEAFF. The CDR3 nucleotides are TGTGCCAGCAGCTCAACTGGGCAGATGAACACTGAAGCTTTCTTT.

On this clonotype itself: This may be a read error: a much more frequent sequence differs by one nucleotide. The CDR3 loop is CASSQENDRGIHNEQFF. The DNA of the CDR3 is TGCGCCAGCAGCCAAGAAAACGACAGGGGAATTCACAATGAGCAGTTCTTC. The V and J genes are TRBV4-3 and TRBJ2-1, with 8 bases aligning to TRBD1. The CDR3 has 17 residues. CDR1 and CDR2 (germline): LGHNA, YSLEER. The trim removed 0 bases at V and 5 bases at J, leaving 9 bases unmatched.

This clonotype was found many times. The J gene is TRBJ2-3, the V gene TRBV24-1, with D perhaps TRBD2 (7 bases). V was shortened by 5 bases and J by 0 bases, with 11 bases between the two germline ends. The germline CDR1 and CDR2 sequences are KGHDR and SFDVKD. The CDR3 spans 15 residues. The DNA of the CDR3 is TGTGCCACCAGTGGCGGGGGCCTTAGCACAGATACGCAGTATTTT. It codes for CATSGGGLSTDTQYF.

The CDR3 region is CASRQGNNPTDTQYF. The CDR3 DNA reads TGTGCCAGTCGCCAGGGGAACAATCCCACAGATACGCAGTATTTT. This sequence joins TRBV28 and TRBJ2-3; weak D call: TRBD1 (6 bases). The ends were cut back, 9 bases at V and 2 bases at J, with 18 bases in the middle. CDR1 is MDHEN and CDR2 is SYDVKM in the germline V gene. The CDR3 consists of 15 residues.

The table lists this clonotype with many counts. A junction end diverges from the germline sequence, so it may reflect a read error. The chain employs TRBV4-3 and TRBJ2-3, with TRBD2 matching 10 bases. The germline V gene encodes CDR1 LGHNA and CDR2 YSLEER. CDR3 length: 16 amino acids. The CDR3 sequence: CASSRWTSGDTDTQYF. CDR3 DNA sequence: TGTGCCAGCAGTCGGTGGACTAGCGGAGACACAGATACGCAGTATTTT.

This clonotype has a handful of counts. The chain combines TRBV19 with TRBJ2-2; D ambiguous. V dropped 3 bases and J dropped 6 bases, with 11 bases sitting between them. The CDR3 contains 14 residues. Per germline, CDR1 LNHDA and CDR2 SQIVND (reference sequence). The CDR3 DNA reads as TGTGCCAGTAGTATGTGGGTTGGACCCGGGGAGCTGTTTTTT. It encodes CASSMWVGPGELFF.

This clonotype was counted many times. This chain's CDR3 is CASSKGGLAGSGDMETQYF. The DNA for the CDR3 is TGTGCCAGCAGCAAAGGGGGCCTAGCGGGGTCCGGGGATATGGAGACCCAGTACTTC. The genes are TRBV21-1 and TRBJ2-5; the D segment call TRBD2 is taken from the table without a DNA check. TRBV21-1 is labeled a pseudogene. The CDR3 is made up of 19 amino acids.

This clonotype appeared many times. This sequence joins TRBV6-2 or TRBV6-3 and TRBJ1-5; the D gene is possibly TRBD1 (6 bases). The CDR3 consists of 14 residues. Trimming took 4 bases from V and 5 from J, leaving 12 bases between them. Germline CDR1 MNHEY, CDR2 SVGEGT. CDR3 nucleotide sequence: TGTGCCAGCAGTTTCGCGGGGGCCGATCAGCCCCAGCATTTT. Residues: CASSFAGADQPQHF.

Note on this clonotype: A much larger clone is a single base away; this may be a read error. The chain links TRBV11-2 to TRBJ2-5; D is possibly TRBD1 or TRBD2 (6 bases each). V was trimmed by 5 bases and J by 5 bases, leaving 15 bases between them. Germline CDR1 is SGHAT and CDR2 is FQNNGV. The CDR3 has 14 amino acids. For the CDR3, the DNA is TGTGCCAGCAGCAAACGGGGGCCTCAGGAGACCCAGTACTTC. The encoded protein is CASSKRGPQETQYF.

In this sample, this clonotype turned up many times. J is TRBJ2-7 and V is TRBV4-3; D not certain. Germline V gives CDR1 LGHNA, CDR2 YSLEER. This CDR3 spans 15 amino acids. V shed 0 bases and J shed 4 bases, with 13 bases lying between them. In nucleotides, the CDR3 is TGCGCCAGCAGCCAAGATCTCAGCGTGGTGTACGAGCAGTACTTC. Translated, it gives CASSQDLSVVYEQYF.

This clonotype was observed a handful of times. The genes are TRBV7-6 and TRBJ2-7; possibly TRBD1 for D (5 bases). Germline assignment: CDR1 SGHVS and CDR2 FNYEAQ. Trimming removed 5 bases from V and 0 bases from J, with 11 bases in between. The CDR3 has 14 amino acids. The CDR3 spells CASSPGILSYEQYF. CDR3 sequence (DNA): TGTGCCAGCAGCCCAGGGATCCTCTCCTACGAGCAGTACTTC.

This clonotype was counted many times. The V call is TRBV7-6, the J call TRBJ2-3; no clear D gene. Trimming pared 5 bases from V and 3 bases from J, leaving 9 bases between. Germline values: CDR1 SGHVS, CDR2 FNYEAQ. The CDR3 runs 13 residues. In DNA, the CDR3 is TGTGCCAGCAGCCCCACTCGAACAGATACGCAGTATTTT. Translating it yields CASSPTRTDTQYF. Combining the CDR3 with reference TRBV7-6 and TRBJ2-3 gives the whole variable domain GAGVSQSPRYKVTKRGQDVALRCDPISGHVSLYWYRQALGQGPEFLTYFNYEAQQDKSGLPNDRFSAERPEGSISTLTIQRTEQRDSAMYRCASSPTRTDTQYFGPGTRLTVL.

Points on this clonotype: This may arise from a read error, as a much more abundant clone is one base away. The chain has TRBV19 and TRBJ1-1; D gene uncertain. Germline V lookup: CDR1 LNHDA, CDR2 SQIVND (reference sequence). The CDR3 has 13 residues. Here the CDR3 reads CASSINVNTGAFF. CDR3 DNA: TGTGCCAGTAGTATTAATGTGAACACTGGAGCTTTCTTT.

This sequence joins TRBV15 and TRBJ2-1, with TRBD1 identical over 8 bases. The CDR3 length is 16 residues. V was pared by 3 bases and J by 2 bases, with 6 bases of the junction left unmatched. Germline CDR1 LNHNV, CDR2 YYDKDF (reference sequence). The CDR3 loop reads CATSSPQGAPYNEQFF. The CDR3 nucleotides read TGTGCCACCAGCAGCCCGCAGGGGGCCCCCTACAATGAGCAGTTCTTC. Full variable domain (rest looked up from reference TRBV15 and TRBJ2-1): DAMVIQNPRYQVTQFGKPVTLSCSQTLNHNVMYWYQQKSSQAPKLLFHYYDKDFNNEADTPDNFQSRRPNTSFCFLDIRSPGLGDTAMYLCATSSPQGAPYNEQFFGPGTRLTVL.

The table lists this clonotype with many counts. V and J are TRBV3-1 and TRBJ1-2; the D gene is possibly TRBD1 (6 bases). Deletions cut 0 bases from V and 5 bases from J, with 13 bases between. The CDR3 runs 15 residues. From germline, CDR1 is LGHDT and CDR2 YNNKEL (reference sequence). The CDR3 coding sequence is TGTGCCAGCAGCCAAGACAGGGGACGCGGTTATGGCTACACCTTC. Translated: CASSQDRGRGYGYTF.

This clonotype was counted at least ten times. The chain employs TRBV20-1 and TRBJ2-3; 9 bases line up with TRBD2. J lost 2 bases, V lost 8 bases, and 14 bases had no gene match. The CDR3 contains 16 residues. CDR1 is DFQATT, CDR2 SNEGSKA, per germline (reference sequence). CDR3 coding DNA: TGCAGTTTCCATTCGCCTAGCGGGGCAAACACAGATACGCAGTATTTT. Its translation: CSFHSPSGANTDTQYF.